This T cell receptor beta chain is drawn from a study of T cells expressing NK-cell markers. TCRdb reprocessed the 5' RACE reads; each CDR3 protein has one entry and no DNA is given. The sample totals some 340,000 distinct CDR3 sequences. There are 15 residues in the CDR3. The chain joins TRBV12-3 or TRBV12-4 to TRBJ2-7; TCRdb's D call of TRBD2 is untestable without DNA. This receptor was identified in a man aged 18 to 69 in good health. The sequenced sample consisted of blood T cells: a sorted CD56 or NKG2C T cell subset, CD4+ or CD8+ T cells, or bulk PBMC T cells (not recorded which). The CDR3 sequence: CASSFGGSVLREQYF.